One sample yielded the 7 T cell receptor beta chains listed below, sequenced in a study of Graves' ophthalmopathy and Graves' hyperthyroidism (dated by TCRdb to the late 2010s). The listed sequencing device is Illumina HiSeq 2000. For repertoire sequencing, TCR beta CDR3 regions were amplified from RNA transcripts. The first round of RT-PCR was done with HTBI primers and the Qiagen OneStep RT-PCR kit, and was followed by a second round of multiplex PCR, then size selection and purification. TCRdb cleaned the public reads at Q25 with fastp, built clones with MiXCR and kept in-frame beta chains. For every CDR3 protein sequence, its rows merge into one entry that carries the most common genes and DNA. The sample data list about 1.2 million distinct CDR3 sequences, and approximately 35% of these were observed just once. Around 10% of the sample goes to the ten largest clones. Specimen: peripheral blood or thyroid tissue (not recorded which). The receptors were sampled from an adult man with Graves' hyperthyroidism.

This clonotype was counted many times. This chain connects TRBV15 to TRBJ2-5; D unresolved. The germline V gene has CDR1 LNHNV and CDR2 YYDKDF (reference sequence). V was shortened by 0 bases and J by 5 bases, with 13 bases between the two germline ends. The CDR3 totals 15 residues. CDR3 protein: CATSREGGTGETQYF. The CDR3 nucleotides read TGTGCCACCAGCAGAGAGGGCGGAACCGGTGAGACCCAGTACTTC.

The V and J genes are TRBV25-1 and TRBJ1-1, with D uncertain. V dropped 3 bases and J dropped 4 bases, with 12 bases sitting between them. The CDR3 has 14 residues. Germline V gene lookup returns CDR1 MGHDK and CDR2 SYGVNS. Here the CDR3 reads CASSDPGRATEAFF. The CDR3 DNA follows: TGTGCCAGCAGTGATCCTGGTAGGGCCACTGAAGCTTTCTTT.

This clonotype was observed a few times. The CDR3 DNA reads TGTGCCAGCTCAACTTACGATGGCGAAGCTTTCTTT. Translated: CASSTYDGEAFF. The J gene is TRBJ1-1, the V gene TRBV18; no reliable D call. Germline V gene data show CDR1 as KGHSH and CDR2 as LQKENI. V shed 5 bases and J shed 8 bases, with 12 bases lying between them. The CDR3 has 12 amino acids. Full variable domain (rest looked up from reference TRBV18 and TRBJ1-1): NAGVMQNPRHLVRRRGQEARLRCSPMKGHSHVYWYRQLPEEGLKFMVYLQKENIIDESGMPKERFSAEFPKEGPSILRIQQVVRGDSAAYFCASSTYDGEAFFGQGTRLTVV.

The chain employs TRBV10-3 and TRBJ1-1; no firm D call. The CDR3 totals 14 residues. CDR1 and CDR2 from the germline V gene are ENHRY and SYGVKD. The V gene lost 7 bases and the J gene lost 4 bases, with 16 bases spanning the gap. CDR3 region: CAITERVGSTEAFF. DNA of the CDR3: TGTGCCATCACCGAGAGGGTTGGGAGCACTGAAGCTTTCTTT.

The CDR3 protein is CASSPDRLDGYTF. The CDR3 DNA reads as TGTGCCAGCTCACCCGACAGGCTTGATGGCTACACCTTC. The rearrangement links TRBV7-9 to TRBJ1-2; perhaps TRBD1 as D (6 bases). CDR3 length: 13 amino acids. The ends were cut back, 8 bases at V and 6 bases at J, with 16 bases in the middle. Germline assignment: CDR1 SEHNR and CDR2 FQNEAQ (reference sequence).

This clonotype was counted many times. The chain uses TRBV29-1 and TRBJ1-1; 8 bases match TRBD1. Germline V gene data show CDR1 as SQVTM and CDR2 as ANQGSEA. The CDR3 runs 14 residues. J was trimmed by 4 bases and V by 4 bases; bases with no gene match: 8. CDR3 sequence (DNA): TGCAGCGTTGGTTCTAGAACAGGGGGCACTGAAGCTTTCTTT. It is translated as CSVGSRTGGTEAFF.

V usage is TRBV5-1 and J usage is TRBJ2-6; tentatively, D is TRBD1 or TRBD2 (5 bases each). Trimming pared 4 bases from V and 1 base from J, leaving 15 bases between. Germline V gene data show CDR1 as SGHRS and CDR2 as YFSETQ. This CDR3 is built from 17 residues. The CDR3 sequence: CASSTRDGDSGANVLTF. The CDR3 nucleotides are TGCGCCAGCAGCACCCGGGACGGGGATTCTGGGGCCAACGTCCTGACTTTC.